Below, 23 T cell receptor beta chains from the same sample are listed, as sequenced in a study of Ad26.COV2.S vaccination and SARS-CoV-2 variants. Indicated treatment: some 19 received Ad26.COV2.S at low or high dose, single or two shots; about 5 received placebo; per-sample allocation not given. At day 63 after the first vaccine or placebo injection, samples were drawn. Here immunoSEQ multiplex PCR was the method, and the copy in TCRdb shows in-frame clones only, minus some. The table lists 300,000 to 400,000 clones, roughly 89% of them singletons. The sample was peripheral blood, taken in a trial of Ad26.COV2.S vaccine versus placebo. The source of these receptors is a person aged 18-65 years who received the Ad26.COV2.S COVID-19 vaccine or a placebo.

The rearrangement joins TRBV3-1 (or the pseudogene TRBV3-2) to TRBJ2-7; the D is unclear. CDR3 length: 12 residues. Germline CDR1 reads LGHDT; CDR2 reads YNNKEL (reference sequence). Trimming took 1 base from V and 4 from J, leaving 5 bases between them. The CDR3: CASSQAGYEQYF. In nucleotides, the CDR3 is TGTGCCAGCAGCCAAGCCGGATACGAGCAGTACTTC.

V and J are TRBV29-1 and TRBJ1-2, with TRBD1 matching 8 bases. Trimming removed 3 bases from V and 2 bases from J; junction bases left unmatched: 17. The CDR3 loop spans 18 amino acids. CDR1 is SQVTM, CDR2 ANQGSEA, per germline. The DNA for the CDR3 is TGCAGCGTTGATCCCTCTCCCAGGGGGCCGTTCAAAAACTATGGCTACACCTTC. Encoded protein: CSVDPSPRGPFKNYGYTF. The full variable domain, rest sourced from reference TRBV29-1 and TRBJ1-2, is SAVISQKPSRDICQRGTSLTIQCQVDSQVTMMFWYRQQPGQSLTLIATANQGSEATYESGFVIDKFPISRPNLTFSTLTVSNMSPEDSSIYLCSVDPSPRGPFKNYGYTFGSGTRLTVV.

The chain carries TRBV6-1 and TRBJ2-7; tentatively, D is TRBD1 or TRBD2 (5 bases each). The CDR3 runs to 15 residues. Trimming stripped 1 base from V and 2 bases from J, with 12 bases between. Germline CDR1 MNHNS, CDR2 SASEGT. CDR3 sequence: CASSEVWDPTYEQYF. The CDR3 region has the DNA TGTGCCAGCAGTGAAGTATGGGACCCCACCTACGAGCAGTACTTC.

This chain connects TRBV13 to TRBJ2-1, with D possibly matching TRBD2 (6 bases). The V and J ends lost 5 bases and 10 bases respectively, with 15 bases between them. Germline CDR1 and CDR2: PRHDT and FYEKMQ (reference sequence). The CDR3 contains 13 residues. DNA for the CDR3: TGTGCCAGCAGCGGGGCGGGGTCCCGGGAGCAGTTCTTC. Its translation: CASSGAGSREQFF.

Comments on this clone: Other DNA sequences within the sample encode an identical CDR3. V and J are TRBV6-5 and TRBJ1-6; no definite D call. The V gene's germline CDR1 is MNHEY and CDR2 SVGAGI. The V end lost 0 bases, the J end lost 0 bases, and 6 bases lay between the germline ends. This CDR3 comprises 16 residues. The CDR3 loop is CASSYSGSSYNSPLHF. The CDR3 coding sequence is TGTGCCAGCAGTTACTCGGGGAGCTCCTATAATTCACCCCTCCACTTT.

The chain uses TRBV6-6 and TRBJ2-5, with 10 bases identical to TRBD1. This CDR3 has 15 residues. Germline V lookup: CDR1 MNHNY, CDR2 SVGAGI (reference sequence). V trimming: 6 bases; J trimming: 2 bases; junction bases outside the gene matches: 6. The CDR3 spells CASRPTGGGQETQYF. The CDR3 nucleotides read TGTGCCAGCAGGCCGACAGGGGGCGGACAAGAGACCCAGTACTTC.

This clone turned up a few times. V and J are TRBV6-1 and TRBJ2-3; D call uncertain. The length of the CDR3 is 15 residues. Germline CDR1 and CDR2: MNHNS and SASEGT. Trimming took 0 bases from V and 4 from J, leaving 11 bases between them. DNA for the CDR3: TGTGCCAGCAGTGAAGCGAGACGGAATCCAGATACGCAGTATTTT. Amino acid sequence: CASSEARRNPDTQYF.

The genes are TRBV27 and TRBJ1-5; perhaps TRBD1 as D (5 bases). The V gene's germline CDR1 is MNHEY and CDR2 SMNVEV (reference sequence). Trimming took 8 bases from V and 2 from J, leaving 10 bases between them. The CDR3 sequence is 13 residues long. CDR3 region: CASGRGGNQPQHF. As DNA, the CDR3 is TGTGCCAGCGGTAGGGGTGGCAATCAGCCCCAGCATTTT.

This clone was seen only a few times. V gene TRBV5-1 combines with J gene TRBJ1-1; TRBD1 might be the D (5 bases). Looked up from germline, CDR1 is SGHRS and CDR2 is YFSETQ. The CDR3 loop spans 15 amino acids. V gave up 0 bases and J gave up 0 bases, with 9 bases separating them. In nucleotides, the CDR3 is TGCGCCAGCAGCTTGGCGGGGGGTCTGAACACTGAAGCTTTCTTT. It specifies CASSLAGGLNTEAFF.

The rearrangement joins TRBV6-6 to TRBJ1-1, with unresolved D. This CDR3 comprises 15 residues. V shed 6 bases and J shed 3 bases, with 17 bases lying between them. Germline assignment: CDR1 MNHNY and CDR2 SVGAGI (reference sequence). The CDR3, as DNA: TGTGCCAGCAGACTACGAGGGTGGAAGGACACTGAAGCTTTCTTT. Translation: CASRLRGWKDTEAFF.

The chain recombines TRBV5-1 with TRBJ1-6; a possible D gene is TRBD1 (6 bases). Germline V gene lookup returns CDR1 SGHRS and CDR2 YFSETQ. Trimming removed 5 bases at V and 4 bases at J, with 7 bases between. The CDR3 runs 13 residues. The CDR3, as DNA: TGCGCCAGCAGGGACAGATATAATTCACCCCTCCACTTT. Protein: CASRDRYNSPLHF.

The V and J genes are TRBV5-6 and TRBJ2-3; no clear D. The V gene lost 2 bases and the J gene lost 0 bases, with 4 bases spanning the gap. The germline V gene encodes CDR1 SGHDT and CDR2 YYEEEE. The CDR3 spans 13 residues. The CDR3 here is CASSFDSTDTQYF. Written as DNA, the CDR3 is TGTGCCAGCAGCTTCGATAGCACAGATACGCAGTATTTT.

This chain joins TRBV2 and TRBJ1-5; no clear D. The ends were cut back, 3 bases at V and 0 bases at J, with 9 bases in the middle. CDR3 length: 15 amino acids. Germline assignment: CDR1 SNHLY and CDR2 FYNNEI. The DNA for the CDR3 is TGTGCCAGCAGTGAGGTACAGCATAGCAATCAGCCCCAGCATTTT. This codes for CASSEVQHSNQPQHF.

DNA of the CDR3: TGTGCCAGCTCACCGGCCGGGACAGCGAACACCGGGGAGCTGTTTTTT. As protein: CASSPAGTANTGELFF. The V and J genes are TRBV18 and TRBJ2-2, with 7 bases lining up with TRBD1. Germline values: CDR1 KGHSH, CDR2 LQKENI. The V segment lost 3 bases and the J segment 0 bases; nucleotides outside the gene matches: 4. This CDR3 comprises 16 residues. Drawing the rest from reference TRBV18 and TRBJ2-2, the complete variable domain is NAGVMQNPRHLVRRRGQEARLRCSPMKGHSHVYWYRQLPEEGLKFMVYLQKENIIDESGMPKERFSAEFPKEGPSILRIQQVVRGDSAAYFCASSPAGTANTGELFFGEGSRLTVL.

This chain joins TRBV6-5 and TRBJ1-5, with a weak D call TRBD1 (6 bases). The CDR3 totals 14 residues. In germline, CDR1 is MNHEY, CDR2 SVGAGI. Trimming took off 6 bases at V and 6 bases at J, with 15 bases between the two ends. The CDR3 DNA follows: TGTGCCAGCAGCCGCCCAGGAGGGGGTCAGCCCCAGCATTTT. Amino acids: CASSRPGGGQPQHF.

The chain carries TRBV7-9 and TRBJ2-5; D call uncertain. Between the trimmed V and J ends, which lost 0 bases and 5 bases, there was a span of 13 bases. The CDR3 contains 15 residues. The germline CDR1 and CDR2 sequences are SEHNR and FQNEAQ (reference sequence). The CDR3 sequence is CASSLAGPSWETQYF. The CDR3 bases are TGTGCCAGCAGCTTAGCAGGACCCTCCTGGGAGACCCAGTACTTC. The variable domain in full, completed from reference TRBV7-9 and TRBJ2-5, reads DTGVSQNPRHKITKRGQNVTFRCDPISEHNRLYWYRQTLGQGPEFLTYFQNEAQLEKSRLLSDRFSAERPKGSFSTLEIQRTEQGDSAMYLCASSLAGPSWETQYFGPGTRLLVL.

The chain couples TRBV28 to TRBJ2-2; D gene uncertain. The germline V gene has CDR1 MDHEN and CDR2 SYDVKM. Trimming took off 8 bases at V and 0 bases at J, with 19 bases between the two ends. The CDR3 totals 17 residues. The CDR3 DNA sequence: TGTGCCAGCGCCGATACCCCGGACGGTACGAACACCGGGGAGCTGTTTTTT. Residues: CASADTPDGTNTGELFF.

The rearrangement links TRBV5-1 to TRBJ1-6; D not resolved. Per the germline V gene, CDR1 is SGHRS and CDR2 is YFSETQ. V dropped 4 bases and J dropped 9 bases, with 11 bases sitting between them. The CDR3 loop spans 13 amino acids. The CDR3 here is CASSEDFGSPLHF. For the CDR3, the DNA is TGCGCCAGCAGCGAGGACTTTGGTTCACCCCTCCACTTT.

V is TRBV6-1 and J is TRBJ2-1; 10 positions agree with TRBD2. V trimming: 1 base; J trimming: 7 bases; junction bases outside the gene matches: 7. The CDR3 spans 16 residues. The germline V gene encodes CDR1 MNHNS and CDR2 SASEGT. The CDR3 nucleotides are TGTGCCAGCAGTGAAGTGGCTAGCGGGAGAAGAAATGAGCAGTTCTTC. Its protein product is CASSEVASGRRNEQFF.

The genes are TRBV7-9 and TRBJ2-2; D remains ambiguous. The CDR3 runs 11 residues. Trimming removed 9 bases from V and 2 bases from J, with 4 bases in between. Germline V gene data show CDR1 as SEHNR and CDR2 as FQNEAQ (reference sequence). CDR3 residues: CASPNTGELFF. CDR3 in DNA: TGTGCCAGTCCAAACACCGGGGAGCTGTTTTTT.

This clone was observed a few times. CDR3 amino acids: CASSVSRLNEKLFF. CDR3 in DNA: TGTGCCAGCAGTGTGTCCAGGTTGAATGAAAAACTGTTTTTT. This chain links TRBV2 with TRBJ1-4; D is unclear. The V gene's germline CDR1 is SNHLY and CDR2 FYNNEI. The CDR3 totals 14 residues. The V end was cut by 4 bases, the J end by 5 bases, with 11 bases between.

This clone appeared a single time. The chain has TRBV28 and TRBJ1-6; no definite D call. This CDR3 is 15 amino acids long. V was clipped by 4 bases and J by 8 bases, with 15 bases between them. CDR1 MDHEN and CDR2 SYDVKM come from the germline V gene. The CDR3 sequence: CASSSSDGIYSPLHF. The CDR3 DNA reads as TGTGCCAGCAGTTCGAGCGACGGGATATATTCACCCCTCCACTTT.

CDR3 amino acids: CASSDPSGTGVAHQPQHF. The CDR3 bases are TGTGCCAGCAGTGACCCAAGCGGGACAGGGGTGGCCCATCAGCCCCAGCATTTT. The V gene is TRBV6-4, the J gene TRBJ1-5; 10 bases map to TRBD1. V was clipped by 2 bases and J by 5 bases; unmatched bases: 12. This CDR3 is 18 amino acids long. Germline-derived CDR1 and CDR2 are MRHNA and SNTAGT.